The 25 T cell receptor beta chains below come from one sample, sequenced in a study of blood T cell repertoires in COVID-19. Measured with immunoSEQ multiplex PCR; TCRdb has only the in-frame clones, and not every one. The sample has some 210,000 clones; over 75% are singletons. Sequencing was carried out using PBMCs or T cells enriched from blood (not recorded which). The receptor source for this set is a man aged 35-49 years who had recovered from COVID-19.

The chain carries TRBV19 and TRBJ2-7, with 10 positions matching TRBD1. The V gene's germline CDR1 is LNHDA and CDR2 SQIVND (reference sequence). J was trimmed by 5 bases and V by 6 bases; bases with no gene match: 10. This CDR3 spans 15 amino acids. Here the CDR3 DNA reads TGTGCCAGTAGCCCAAGGCTCGGGACAGGGGACGAGCAGTACTTC. Its translation is CASSPRLGTGDEQYF.

This chain links TRBV11-3 with TRBJ2-1, with D possibly TRBD1 on 5 matching bases. This CDR3 has 15 residues. V was cut by 1 base and J by 5 bases, with 12 bases left in between. CDR1 SGHNT and CDR2 YENEEA come from the germline V gene. This chain's CDR3 is CASSLGAGIDNEQFF. The CDR3, as DNA: TGTGCCAGCAGCTTAGGAGCAGGGATCGACAATGAGCAGTTCTTC.

The gene calls are TRBV28 and TRBJ1-2, with a weak D call TRBD1 (5 bases). Trimming pared 5 bases from V and 0 bases from J, leaving 13 bases between. The CDR3 is 15 residues long. The germline gives CDR1 MDHEN, CDR2 SYDVKM. DNA of the CDR3: TGTGCCAGCAGTCCGGATCGGGGGACTAACTATGGCTACACCTTC. It encodes CASSPDRGTNYGYTF.

V usage is TRBV5-1 and J usage is TRBJ1-4; D unclear. The V gene's germline CDR1 is SGHRS and CDR2 YFSETQ. The CDR3 is made up of 16 amino acids. V was pared by 2 bases and J by 1 base, with 12 bases between. The DNA for the CDR3 is TGCGCCAGCAGCTTCATTGGGCTACAAACTAATGAAAAACTGTTTTTT. This gives the protein CASSFIGLQTNEKLFF.

This clone was detected only once. This sequence joins TRBV11-3 and TRBJ2-5; TRBD1 is a possible D gene (6 bases). Germline-derived CDR1 and CDR2 are SGHNT and YENEEA. The CDR3 sequence is 13 residues long. V lost 3 bases and J lost 2, with 7 bases in between. CDR3 sequence reads: CASSLGAQETQYF. As DNA, the CDR3 is TGTGCCAGCAGCTTGGGGGCACAAGAGACCCAGTACTTC.

The CDR3 nucleotides are TGCAGCGTTGAGGCAGGGGGGGATACGCAGTATTTT. Amino acids: CSVEAGGDTQYF. This chain links TRBV29-1 with TRBJ2-3; TRBD1 might be the D (7 bases). The V gene lost 3 bases and the J gene lost 6 bases, with 10 bases spanning the gap. This CDR3 contains 12 residues. Per the germline V gene, CDR1 is SQVTM and CDR2 is ANQGSEA.

This clone was counted between two and nine times. The CDR3 DNA follows: TGTGCCAGCAGTCTAGGACTAGCGGAGCAGTTCTTC. Protein sequence: CASSLGLAEQFF. J is TRBJ2-1 and V is TRBV11-2; 9 nucleotides align to TRBD2. Germline assignment: CDR1 SGHAT and CDR2 FQNNGV. This CDR3 contains 12 residues. J was trimmed by 10 bases and V by 6 bases; bases with no gene match: 4.

V is TRBV3-1 (or the pseudogene TRBV3-2) and J is TRBJ1-5; D is possibly TRBD1 (5 bases). CDR1 and CDR2 (germline): LGHDT, YNNKEL (reference sequence). The CDR3 is 14 amino acids. V lost 4 bases and J 1 base, leaving 8 bases between the germline ends. CDR3 residues: CASSPRGSNQPQHF. The CDR3 nucleotides read TGTGCCAGCAGCCCCCGGGGGAGCAATCAGCCCCAGCATTTT.

This chain uses TRBV5-1 with TRBJ1-1; D gene unclear. The CDR3 consists of 15 residues. Germline CDR1 and CDR2: SGHRS and YFSETQ. The V end lost 0 bases, the J end lost 0 bases, and 9 bases lay between the germline ends. The CDR3 sequence is CASSLGWAMNTEAFF. The CDR3, as DNA: TGCGCCAGCAGCTTGGGGTGGGCCATGAACACTGAAGCTTTCTTT.

This clone is a singleton in its sample. The V gene is TRBV11-3, the J gene TRBJ2-7, with a tentative D call TRBD1 (5 bases). The V end lost 5 bases, the J end lost 0 bases, and 17 bases lay between the germline ends. This CDR3 contains 16 residues. Germline CDR1 reads SGHNT; CDR2 reads YENEEA. DNA of the CDR3: TGTGCCAGCAGCCCAGGTGGGGCCCCCAGCTCCTACGAGCAGTACTTC. Translation gives CASSPGGAPSSYEQYF.

The rearrangement links TRBV6-4 to TRBJ1-5; D not resolved. V lost 4 bases and J 6 bases, leaving 10 bases between the germline ends. Germline-derived CDR1 and CDR2 are MRHNA and SNTAGT. CDR3 length equals 13 residues. For the CDR3, the DNA is TGTGCCAGCAGTGGGGAGGCGGGTCAGCCCCAGCATTTT. Translation gives CASSGEAGQPQHF.

V usage is TRBV19 and J usage is TRBJ1-5; D remains unclear. Germline CDR1 is LNHDA and CDR2 is SQIVND (reference sequence). This CDR3 has 13 amino acids. Trimming cost V 6 bases and J 3 bases, with 9 bases left between them. CDR3 region: CASRDYYNQPQHF. As DNA, the CDR3 is TGTGCCAGTAGGGATTACTACAATCAGCCCCAGCATTTT.

The gene calls are TRBV9 and TRBJ2-1; TRBD2 matches 9 bases. Germline V CDR1 and CDR2: SGDLS, YYNGEE. The CDR3 has 16 residues. After removal of 0 bases from V and 9 bases from J, the junction contained 10 bases not matched to a gene. The CDR3 reads CASSVVYGGRAVEQFF. In DNA, the CDR3 is TGTGCCAGCAGCGTAGTTTATGGCGGGAGGGCCGTTGAGCAGTTCTTC. Filled out from reference TRBV9 and TRBJ2-1, the complete variable domain reads DSGVTQTPKHLITATGQRVTLRCSPRSGDLSVYWYQQSLDQGLQFLIQYYNGEERAKGNILERFSAQQFPDLHSELNLSSLELGDSALYFCASSVVYGGRAVEQFFGPGTRLTVL.

Here the CDR3 DNA reads TGTGCCAGCAGCCTAAGGGACAGGATAAACACCGGGGAGCTGTTTTTT. Amino acids: CASSLRDRINTGELFF. The chain combines TRBV11-2 with TRBJ2-2, with 8 bases identical to TRBD1. Losses at the gene ends were 5 bases for V and 2 bases for J; bases not matched to a gene: 7. Germline V gives CDR1 SGHAT, CDR2 FQNNGV. The CDR3 sequence is 16 residues long.

This chain joins TRBV2 and TRBJ1-2; maybe TRBD1 (6 bases). The CDR3 loop spans 15 amino acids. Trimming stripped 1 base from V and 6 bases from J, with 15 bases between. The germline CDR1 and CDR2 sequences are SNHLY and FYNNEI. The CDR3 loop is CASSEVRTGNDGYTF. Here the CDR3 DNA reads TGTGCCAGCAGTGAAGTCCGTACAGGGAATGATGGCTACACCTTC.

This clone appeared once. The rearrangement links TRBV21-1 to TRBJ2-7; the table's D call, TRBD1, has no DNA check behind it. TRBV21-1 has pseudogene status. CDR3 length: 15 residues. CDR3 nucleotide sequence: TGTGCCAGCAGCATTGGGAGACAGGGGAGGGACGAGCAGTACTTC. As protein: CASSIGRQGRDEQYF.

The chain has TRBV29-1 and TRBJ2-1; D is unclear. CDR3 size: 13 residues. V dropped 3 bases and J dropped 3 bases, with 9 bases sitting between them. CDR1 SQVTM and CDR2 ANQGSEA come from the germline V gene. The CDR3 region is CSVDEAVYNEQFF. The DNA of the CDR3 is TGCAGCGTTGATGAGGCAGTCTACAATGAGCAGTTCTTC.

V usage is TRBV5-1 and J usage is TRBJ2-5; D is unresolved. The length of the CDR3 is 12 residues. Germline-derived CDR1 and CDR2 are SGHRS and YFSETQ. V was trimmed by 0 bases and J by 5 bases, leaving 5 bases between them. CDR3 amino acids: CASSLAGETQYF. For the CDR3, the DNA is TGCGCCAGCAGCTTGGCCGGGGAGACCCAGTACTTC. The whole variable domain, filled in from reference TRBV5-1 and TRBJ2-5, reads KAGVTQTPRYLIKTRGQQVTLSCSPISGHRSVSWYQQTPGQGLQFLFEYFSETQRNKGNFPGRFSGRQFSNSRSEMNVSTLELGDSALYLCASSLAGETQYFGPGTRLLVL.

This clone was seen only a few times. The chain is built from TRBV9 and TRBJ1-2, with 8 bases that match TRBD1. Germline V lookup: CDR1 SGDLS, CDR2 YYNGEE. CDR3 length: 14 amino acids. V was pared by 3 bases and J by 4 bases, with 5 bases of the junction left unmatched. The CDR3 is CASSAGGAGYGYTF. The CDR3 DNA reads as TGTGCCAGCAGCGCAGGGGGCGCGGGCTATGGCTACACCTTC.

The V and J genes are TRBV10-3 and TRBJ2-1, with 9 bases lining up with TRBD1. Germline loops: CDR1 ENHRY, CDR2 SYGVKD. The CDR3 is 15 amino acids. Unmatched junction bases numbered 7, after V lost 2 bases and J lost 8 bases. The DNA for the CDR3 is TGTGCCATCAGTGAGCCCGGACAGGGGAGGGATGAGCAGTTCTTC. Translation gives CAISEPGQGRDEQFF.

V gene TRBV18 combines with J gene TRBJ1-1; a weak D match, TRBD1 (5 bases). V was clipped by 4 bases and J by 4 bases, with 16 bases between them. Per the germline V gene, CDR1 is KGHSH and CDR2 is LQKENI. CDR3 length: 15 amino acids. CDR3 DNA sequence: TGTGCCAGCTCACAAGGGGCAGGGATGGGCACTGAAGCTTTCTTT. It yields the protein CASSQGAGMGTEAFF.

The CDR3 nucleotides are TGTGCCAGCAGCTTAATAACTAGCACAGAGACCCAGTACTTC. Translating gives CASSLITSTETQYF. The rearrangement links TRBV11-2 to TRBJ2-5; weak D call: TRBD2 (6 bases). The V and J ends lost 2 bases and 4 bases respectively, with 11 bases between them. Germline CDR1 SGHAT, CDR2 FQNNGV. The CDR3 covers 14 residues.

This CDR3 is CAWSVPGSYNSPLHF. CDR3 coding DNA: TGTGCCTGGAGTGTTCCGGGATCCTATAATTCACCCCTCCACTTT. The chain carries TRBV30 and TRBJ1-6; D unclear. V lost 0 bases, J lost 1 base, and 7 bases lay in between. Per germline, CDR1 GTSNPN and CDR2 SVGIG (reference sequence). The length of the CDR3 is 15 residues.

The chain has TRBV5-1 and TRBJ1-2; 8 bases are shared with TRBD1. The CDR3 is 14 residues long. Per germline, CDR1 SGHRS and CDR2 YFSETQ. The junction had 3 bases not matched to a gene; V was cut back by 4 bases and J by 1 base. CDR3 in DNA: TGCGCCAGCAGCCCGACAGGGGATAACTATGGCTACACCTTC. It encodes CASSPTGDNYGYTF.

This rearrangement joins TRBV2 to TRBJ2-7; perhaps TRBD2 as D (5 bases). There are 13 residues in the CDR3. V gave up 4 bases and J gave up 3 bases, with 10 bases separating them. Germline V lookup: CDR1 SNHLY, CDR2 FYNNEI. In DNA, the CDR3 is TGTGCCAGCAGTGGGGAGACCCTCTACGAGCAGTACTTC. Encoded protein: CASSGETLYEQYF.